Each of the 22 T cell receptor beta chains below was sequenced from the same sample in a study of T cells after yellow fever vaccination. TCRdb ran MiXCR on the 5' RACE reads and lists one entry per CDR3 protein. The sample lists approximately 600,000 distinct CDR3 sequences, roughly an eighth occurring once. The material was PBMCs, obtained on the day of the yellow fever booster vaccination. Receptors originate from a man younger than 45 who received the YFV17D yellow fever vaccine.

There are a few counts of this clonotype. V usage is TRBV19 and J usage is TRBJ2-1; the D gene is possibly TRBD2 (8 bases). CDR3 length: 19 residues. Trimming shortened V by 3 bases and J by 9 bases, and 30 bases separated the two germline ends. The germline V gene has CDR1 LNHDA and CDR2 SQIVND (reference sequence). CDR3 sequence (DNA): TGTGCCAGTAGTATGTTTCTAGCGGGCCTAAACAGGGGAAATCCTGAGCAGTTCTTC. It is translated as CASSMFLAGLNRGNPEQFF.

The chain recombines TRBV6-5 with TRBJ1-2; the D gene is possibly TRBD1 (6 bases). Germline V lookup: CDR1 MNHEY, CDR2 SVGAGI. This CDR3 has 11 residues. V was shortened by 4 bases and J by 12 bases, with 12 bases between the two germline ends. Here the CDR3 reads CASSSDRLHTF. CDR3 in DNA: TGTGCCAGCAGTTCCGACAGGCTCCACACCTTC.

The chain employs TRBV7-9 and TRBJ2-7, with 11 nucleotides matching TRBD2. The germline CDR1 and CDR2 sequences are SEHNR and FQNEAQ (reference sequence). V dropped 5 bases and J dropped 1; count of bases not matched to a gene: 4. The CDR3 is 15 residues long. The CDR3, as DNA: TGTGCCAGCAGCATCCTAGCGGGAGGTTCCTACGAGCAGTACTTC. Its protein is CASSILAGGSYEQYF.

This clonotype was recorded a few times. The V and J genes are TRBV7-9 and TRBJ2-7; 8 bases agree with TRBD1. V was clipped by 5 bases and J by 3 bases; unmatched bases: 12. From germline, CDR1 is SEHNR and CDR2 FQNEAQ (reference sequence). The CDR3 consists of 16 residues. CDR3 DNA: TGTGCCAGCAGCCCCAGTTCTAGGACAGGGAGCTACGAGCAGTACTTC. The encoded protein is CASSPSSRTGSYEQYF.

The rearrangement links TRBV4-3 to TRBJ2-7; tentatively, D is TRBD2 (7 bases). Looked up from germline, CDR1 is LGHNA and CDR2 is YSLEER. Trimming took 0 bases from V and 6 from J, leaving 18 bases between them. CDR3 length: 16 amino acids. CDR3 residues: CASSQDLGTTGREQYF. CDR3 sequence (DNA): TGCGCCAGCAGCCAAGATCTGGGGACTACAGGGCGCGAGCAGTACTTC.

J is TRBJ2-7 and V is TRBV6-1; the match to TRBD1 covers 7 bases. The length of the CDR3 is 15 residues. Trimming at V came to 6 bases and at J to 0 bases, leaving 8 bases not matched to a gene. The germline CDR1 and CDR2 sequences are MNHNS and SASEGT. The CDR3 DNA reads as TGTGCCAGCAGAACAAGGGGGCCCCCCTCCTACGAGCAGTACTTC. Translation: CASRTRGPPSYEQYF.

The rearrangement uses TRBV5-5 and TRBJ2-7, with TRBD1 identical over 9 bases. The V gene's germline CDR1 is SGHKS and CDR2 YYEKEE (reference sequence). V dropped 7 bases and J dropped 1; count of bases not matched to a gene: 6. The CDR3 contains 14 residues. The CDR3: CASRQGGGSYEQYF. CDR3 in DNA: TGTGCCAGCCGACAGGGGGGGGGATCCTACGAGCAGTACTTC. Full variable domain (rest looked up from reference TRBV5-5 and TRBJ2-7): DAGVTQSPTHLIKTRGQQVTLRCSPISGHKSVSWYQQVLGQGPQFIFQYYEKEERGRGNFPDRFSARQFPNYSSELNVNALLLGDSALYLCASRQGGGSYEQYFGPGTRLTVT.

This clonotype was found a few times. The chain carries TRBV3-1 and TRBJ1-2, with a possible D match to TRBD1 (5 bases). CDR3 length: 12 amino acids. V lost 3 bases, J lost 7 bases, and 9 bases lay in between. CDR1 is LGHDT and CDR2 is YNNKEL in the germline V gene (reference sequence). CDR3 loop: CASSQGVGGYTF. The CDR3 coding sequence is TGTGCCAGCAGCCAGGGGGTTGGTGGCTACACCTTC.

This sequence joins TRBV18 and TRBJ1-2; the D is unclear. Germline V gene sequence: CDR1 KGHSH, CDR2 LQKENI. Trimming removed 2 bases at V and 2 bases at J, with 9 bases between. This CDR3 contains 14 residues. This CDR3 is CASSPSQENYGYTF. The CDR3 nucleotides read TGTGCCAGCTCACCAAGCCAGGAAAACTATGGCTACACCTTC.

This clonotype was recorded many times. J is TRBJ2-3 and V is TRBV29-1; the D gene is possibly TRBD2 (7 bases). The CDR3 is 16 residues long. Germline V gene lookup returns CDR1 SQVTM and CDR2 ANQGSEA. The V gene lost 4 bases and the J gene lost 7 bases, with 24 bases spanning the gap. The CDR3 here is CSVGGRGGGPRNTQYF. The CDR3 coding sequence is TGCAGCGTTGGTGGACGGGGAGGGGGGCCCCGAAATACGCAGTATTTT.

This clonotype was counted between two and nine times. This rearrangement joins TRBV30 to TRBJ2-3, with D possibly TRBD2 on 6 matching bases. The CDR3 is made up of 14 amino acids. Trimming took off 0 bases at V and 5 bases at J, with 12 bases between the two ends. From germline, CDR1 is GTSNPN and CDR2 SVGIG (reference sequence). Here the CDR3 reads CAWSVPGAKDTQYF. CDR3 DNA: TGTGCCTGGAGTGTTCCGGGAGCCAAAGATACGCAGTATTTT.

Ten or more counts support this clonotype. The chain links TRBV9 to TRBJ2-3; D ambiguous. The germline CDR1 and CDR2 sequences are SGDLS and YYNGEE. The CDR3 is 12 residues long. Trimming shortened V by 0 bases and J by 5 bases, and 4 bases separated the two germline ends. The CDR3 coding sequence is TGTGCCAGCAGCGTAGAAAAAGATACGCAGTATTTT. It codes for CASSVEKDTQYF.

Notes on this clonotype: Without the conserved terminal phenylalanine or tryptophan, this CDR3 likely stems from a read error. The chain carries TRBV15 and TRBJ2-5; possible D gene TRBD2, 6 bases. This CDR3 has 15 residues. Germline V lookup: CDR1 LNHNV, CDR2 YYDKDF (reference sequence). The V gene lost 2 bases and the J gene lost 2 bases, with 12 bases spanning the gap. The CDR3 here is CATSRSLGLQETQYS. DNA for the CDR3: TGTGCCACCAGCAGATCCCTCGGACTACAAGAGACCCAGTACTCC.

The chain carries TRBV25-1 and TRBJ2-3; tentatively, D is TRBD2 (5 bases). The CDR3 spans 16 residues. Per the germline V gene, CDR1 is MGHDK and CDR2 is SYGVNS. With 0 bases removed from V and 0 bases from J, the gap between germline ends came to 10 bases. The DNA for the CDR3 is TGTGCCAGCAGTGAATATGGACTGACAAGCACAGATACGCAGTATTTT. This encodes CASSEYGLTSTDTQYF. Together with reference TRBV25-1 and TRBJ2-3, the CDR3 gives the full variable domain: EADIYQTPRYLVIGTGKKITLECSQTMGHDKMYWYQQDPGMELHLIHYSYGVNSTEKGDLSSESTVSRIRTEHFPLTLESARPSHTSQYLCASSEYGLTSTDTQYFGPGTRLTVL.

The gene calls are TRBV19 and TRBJ2-3; TRBD2 might be the D (6 bases). Germline values: CDR1 LNHDA, CDR2 SQIVND (reference sequence). V was cut by 4 bases and J by 3 bases, with 11 bases left in between. The CDR3 contains 14 residues. The CDR3 nucleotides read TGTGCCAGTAGTACGGGAGAGGGAACAGATACGCAGTATTTT. It is translated as CASSTGEGTDTQYF.

This clonotype was counted many times. This chain connects TRBV28 to TRBJ2-7; the match to TRBD1 covers 8 bases. Trimming took 7 bases from V and 2 from J; bases not matched to a gene: 7. The CDR3 runs to 14 residues. CDR1 MDHEN and CDR2 SYDVKM come from the germline V gene. The CDR3 reads CASTQLDRAYEQYF. The CDR3 coding sequence is TGTGCCAGCACCCAGCTGGACAGGGCCTACGAGCAGTACTTC.

The rearrangement links TRBV7-9 to TRBJ2-7; D gene uncertain. With 2 bases removed from V and 3 bases from J, the gap between germline ends came to 17 bases. The germline V gene has CDR1 SEHNR and CDR2 FQNEAQ (reference sequence). The CDR3 spans 16 residues. CDR3 amino acids: CASSLSRNKRDYEQYF. CDR3 DNA: TGTGCCAGCAGCTTATCGCGGAACAAAAGGGACTACGAGCAGTACTTC.

This clonotype was counted only a few times. This chain links TRBV12-3 or TRBV12-4 with TRBJ2-2; tentatively, D is TRBD2 (6 bases). V dropped 6 bases and J dropped 5 bases, with 19 bases sitting between them. This CDR3 is built from 16 residues. Written as DNA, the CDR3 is TGTGCCAGCAGCCCACCTCCATCGGGGACTACCGGGGAGCTGTTTTTT. This sequence encodes CASSPPPSGTTGELFF.

In its sample, this clonotype was seen a few times. The rearrangement uses TRBV7-2 and TRBJ2-1; TRBD2 is a possible D gene (5 bases). Trimming took 5 bases from V and 11 from J, leaving 16 bases between them. Germline V gene data show CDR1 as SGHTA and CDR2 as FQGNSA. The CDR3 has 13 residues. The chain's CDR3 is CASSPGVGVKQFF. The DNA of the CDR3 is TGTGCCAGCAGCCCCGGGGTCGGGGTAAAGCAGTTCTTC.

The J gene is TRBJ2-1, the V gene TRBV7-9; TRBD1 matches 10 bases. The V gene end was trimmed by 5 bases and the J gene end by 2 bases; junction bases not matched to a gene: 6. CDR3 size: 16 residues. Germline loops: CDR1 SEHNR, CDR2 FQNEAQ (reference sequence). The CDR3 spells CASSASGTGAYNEQFF. The DNA for the CDR3 is TGTGCCAGCAGCGCATCCGGGACAGGGGCCTACAATGAGCAGTTCTTC.

This chain links TRBV10-3 with TRBJ2-3, with 7 bases fitting TRBD2. V shed 2 bases and J 5 bases; nucleotides not matched to a gene: 4. The CDR3 runs to 14 residues. In germline, CDR1 is ENHRY, CDR2 SYGVKD. The CDR3 region is CAISEAGVLDTQYF. Written as DNA, the CDR3 is TGTGCCATCAGTGAGGCGGGGGTGCTAGATACGCAGTATTTT.

This clonotype was counted a few times. The gene calls are TRBV20-1 and TRBJ1-2, with 7 bases that match TRBD1. The CDR3 has 15 residues. Germline-derived CDR1 and CDR2 are DFQATT and SNEGSKA (reference sequence). CDR3 in amino acids: CSFLRGSGGNYGYTF. The CDR3 DNA reads TGCAGCTTCCTCAGGGGGTCAGGGGGTAACTATGGCTACACCTTC.